The sequence of this TCR beta chain was determined in a study of beta chain features in type 1 diabetes. Broader study findings: The study left unresolved whether HLA type influences TCRB rearrangement.

In all sorted populations, purity surpassed 95%. This clone was counted between two and nine times. What it recognizes is unknown. The whole isolated RNA underwent reverse transcription, so sequencing captured expressed TCRB transcripts. The method was immunoSEQ multiplex PCR; TCRdb's version includes in-frame clones alone and lacks a portion of them. This sample has under 500,000 clones; about 30% occur once, and the top ten carry around 0.065%. The germline gives CDR1 MGHRA, CDR2 YSYEKL. Trimming cost V 4 bases and J 7 bases, with 11 bases left between them. This CDR3 is built from 12 residues. The chain couples TRBV4-1 to TRBJ2-7; D is undetermined. Sequencing input: naive CD4+ T cells from blood. This TCR was recovered from a man between 18 and 29 years old in good health. This CDR3 reads CASSPTAREQYF. In nucleotides, the CDR3 is TGCGCCAGCAGCCCGACGGCCAGGGAGCAGTACTTC.